Sequencing of this T cell receptor beta chain was carried out in a study of graft-versus-host responses after intestinal transplantation. At the level of the study: Each transplant was multivisceral, liver-intestinal, or isolated intestinal.

Here immunoSEQ multiplex PCR was the method, and the copy in TCRdb shows in-frame clones only, minus some. The table lists about 120,000 clones, 85% to 95% of them singletons. The germline V gene encodes CDR1 MDHEN and CDR2 SYDVKM. Between the trimmed V and J ends, which lost 3 bases and 2 bases, there was a span of 11 bases. CDR3 length equals 14 residues. This clone has more than one count but fewer than ten. Its target is not known. This sample includes further DNA sequences coding for the same CDR3. The clonotype was recovered from a human donor who received an intestinal transplant. Source: unstimulated CD8+ T cells sorted from spleen or lymph node cells, taken before intestinal transplant. The J gene is TRBJ2-7, the V gene TRBV28; D is unresolved. The DNA of the CDR3 is TGTGCCAGCAGTTTGGAAGGGTTTGCCTACGAGCAGTACTTC. Residues: CASSLEGFAYEQYF.